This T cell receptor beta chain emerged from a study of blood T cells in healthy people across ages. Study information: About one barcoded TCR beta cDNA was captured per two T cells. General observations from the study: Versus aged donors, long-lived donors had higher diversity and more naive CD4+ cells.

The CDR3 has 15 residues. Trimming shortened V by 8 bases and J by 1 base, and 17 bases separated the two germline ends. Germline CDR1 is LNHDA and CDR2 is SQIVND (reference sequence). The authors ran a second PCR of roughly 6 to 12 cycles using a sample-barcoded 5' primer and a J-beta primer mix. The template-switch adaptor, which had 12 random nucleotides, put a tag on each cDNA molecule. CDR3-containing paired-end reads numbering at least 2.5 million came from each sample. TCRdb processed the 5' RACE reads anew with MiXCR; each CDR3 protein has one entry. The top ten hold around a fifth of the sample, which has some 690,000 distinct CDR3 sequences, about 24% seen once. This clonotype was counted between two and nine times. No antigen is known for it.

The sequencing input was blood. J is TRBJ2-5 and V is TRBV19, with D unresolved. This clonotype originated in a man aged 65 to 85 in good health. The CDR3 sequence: CASQSGSKGQETQYF. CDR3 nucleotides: TGTGCCAGTCAGAGTGGAAGCAAGGGCCAAGAGACCCAGTACTTC.